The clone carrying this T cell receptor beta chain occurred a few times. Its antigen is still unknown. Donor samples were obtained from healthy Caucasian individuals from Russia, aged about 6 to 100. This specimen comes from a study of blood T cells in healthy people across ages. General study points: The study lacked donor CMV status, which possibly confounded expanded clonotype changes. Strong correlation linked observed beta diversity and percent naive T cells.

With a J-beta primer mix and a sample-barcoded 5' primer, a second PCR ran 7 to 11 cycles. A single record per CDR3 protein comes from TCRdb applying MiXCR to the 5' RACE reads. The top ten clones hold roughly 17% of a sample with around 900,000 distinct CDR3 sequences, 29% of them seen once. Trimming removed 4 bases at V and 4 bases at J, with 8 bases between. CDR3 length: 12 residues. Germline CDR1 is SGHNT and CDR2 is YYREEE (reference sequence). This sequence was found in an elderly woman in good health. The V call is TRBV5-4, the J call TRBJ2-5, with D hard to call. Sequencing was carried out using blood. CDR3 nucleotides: TGTGCCAGCAGCGCCGCGACAGAGACCCAGTACTTC. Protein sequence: CASSAATETQYF.